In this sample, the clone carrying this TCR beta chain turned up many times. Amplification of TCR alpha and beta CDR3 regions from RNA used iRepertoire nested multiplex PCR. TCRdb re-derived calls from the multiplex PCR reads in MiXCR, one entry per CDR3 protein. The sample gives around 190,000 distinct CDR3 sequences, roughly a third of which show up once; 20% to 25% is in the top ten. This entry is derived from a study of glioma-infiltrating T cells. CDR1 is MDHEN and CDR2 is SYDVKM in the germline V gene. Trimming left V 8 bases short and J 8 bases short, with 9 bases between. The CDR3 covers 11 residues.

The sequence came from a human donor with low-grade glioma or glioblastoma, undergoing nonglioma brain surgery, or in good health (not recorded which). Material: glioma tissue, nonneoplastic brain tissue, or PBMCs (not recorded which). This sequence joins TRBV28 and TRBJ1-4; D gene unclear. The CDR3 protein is CASGRREKLFF. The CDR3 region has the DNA TGTGCCAGCGGCCGGAGGGAAAAACTGTTTTTT.